The rows below give T cell receptor beta chains drawn from one sample of a study of cytomegalovirus exposure and HLA in healthy donors. Using immunoSEQ multiplex PCR, the repertoire was profiled, and TCRdb retains in-frame clones only, with some absent. The table lists approximately 81,000 clones, approximately 74% of them singletons. The material sequenced was PBMCs. Receptors originate from a woman aged 50 to 60 in good health and CMV-seropositive. Each CDR3 is given with its conserved first and last residue. The D gene is left open where the match is weak. Size values are once, few and many counts, or a class for expanded clones, and some rows have none.

D gene: -; J gene: TRBJ2-2; clone size: -; V gene: TRBV5-1; CDR3 protein: CASSLTGSNTGELFF; CDR3 DNA: TGCGCCAGCAGCTTGACAGGATCGAACACCGGGGAGCTGTTTTTT
D gene: -; J gene: TRBJ2-2; clone size: -; V gene: TRBV5-5; CDR3 protein: CASSLYGELFF; CDR3 DNA: TGTGCCAGCAGCTTGTACGGGGAGCTGTTTTTT
D gene: -; J gene: TRBJ1-2; clone size: few; V gene: TRBV15; CDR3 protein: CATSRAQGFGGYTF; CDR3 DNA: TGTGCCACCAGCAGAGCTCAGGGGTTCGGGGGCTACACCTTC
D gene: TRBD2; J gene: TRBJ2-7; clone size: -; V gene: TRBV7-8; CDR3 protein: CASSLIRLAGSAQYF; CDR3 DNA: TGTGCCAGCAGCTTGATTAGACTAGCGGGATCTGCGCAGTACTTC
D gene: TRBD1; J gene: TRBJ1-5; clone size: once; V gene: TRBV6-1; CDR3 protein: CASTGTGGAFQPQHF; CDR3 DNA: TGTGCCAGCACAGGGACAGGGGGCGCGTTTCAGCCCCAGCATTTT
D gene: TRBD2; J gene: TRBJ2-7; clone size: few; V gene: TRBV28; CDR3 protein: CASSFGTSGRGLEQYF; CDR3 DNA: TGTGCCAGCAGTTTCGGGACTAGCGGGAGGGGGCTCGAGCAGTACTTC
D gene: TRBD2; J gene: TRBJ2-1; clone size: once; V gene: TRBV15; CDR3 protein: CATSRDFTSGDNEQFF; CDR3 DNA: TGTGCCACCAGCAGAGATTTTACTAGCGGAGACAATGAGCAGTTCTTC
D gene: TRBD1; J gene: TRBJ2-7; clone size: -; V gene: TRBV13; CDR3 protein: CASSKQGYEQYF; CDR3 DNA: TGTGCCAGCAGCAAACAGGGGTACGAGCAGTACTTC
D gene: -; J gene: TRBJ1-5; clone size: -; V gene: TRBV28; CDR3 protein: CASLPLTGRDQPQHF; CDR3 DNA: TGTGCCAGTCTCCCTCTGACAGGCCGCGACCAGCCCCAGCATTTT
D gene: -; J gene: TRBJ1-1; clone size: few; V gene: TRBV29-1; CDR3 protein: CSVVGGTEAFF; CDR3 DNA: TGCAGCGTTGTTGGAGGCACTGAAGCTTTCTTT
D gene: TRBD1; J gene: TRBJ1-2; clone size: -; V gene: TRBV29-1; CDR3 protein: CSHRGQVVYGYTF; CDR3 DNA: TGCAGCCACCGGGGACAGGTCGTATATGGCTACACCTTC
D gene: TRBD1; J gene: TRBJ1-1; clone size: -; V gene: TRBV7-9; CDR3 protein: CASSLAGTGVTEAFF; CDR3 DNA: TGTGCCAGCAGCCTCGCCGGGACAGGGGTGACTGAAGCTTTCTTT
D gene: -; J gene: TRBJ2-7; clone size: once; V gene: TRBV5-4; CDR3 protein: CASSSGLGSYEQYF; CDR3 DNA: TGTGCCAGCAGCAGCGGGCTTGGCTCCTACGAGCAGTACTTC
D gene: -; J gene: TRBJ2-1; clone size: -; V gene: TRBV9; CDR3 protein: CASSVGGSSLNEQFF; CDR3 DNA: TGTGCCAGCAGCGTTGGCGGGTCCTCTCTAAATGAGCAGTTCTTC
D gene: -; J gene: TRBJ1-1; clone size: once; V gene: TRBV5-4; CDR3 protein: CASSKPRGPNTEAFF; CDR3 DNA: TGTGCCAGCAGCAAGCCGCGGGGGCCGAACACTGAAGCTTTCTTT
D gene: TRBD1; J gene: TRBJ2-1; clone size: -; V gene: TRBV5-1; CDR3 protein: CASSSTGTGYNEQFF; CDR3 DNA: TGCGCCAGCAGCTCGACCGGGACAGGCTACAATGAGCAGTTCTTC
D gene: TRBD2; J gene: TRBJ2-3; clone size: -; V gene: TRBV18; CDR3 protein: CASSPAAGGKSDTQYF; CDR3 DNA: TGTGCCAGCTCACCTGCAGCGGGAGGAAAGTCAGATACGCAGTATTTT
D gene: TRBD1; J gene: TRBJ2-7; clone size: -; V gene: TRBV29-1; CDR3 protein: CSVGDRGDEQYF; CDR3 DNA: TGCAGCGTGGGGGACAGGGGCGACGAGCAGTACTTC
D gene: -; J gene: TRBJ2-7; clone size: few; V gene: TRBV5-8; CDR3 protein: CASSSPRGASRYEQYF; CDR3 DNA: TGTGCCAGCAGCTCCCCCCGTGGAGCCAGTCGCTACGAGCAGTACTTC
D gene: -; J gene: TRBJ1-1; clone size: -; V gene: TRBV5-1; CDR3 protein: CASSSTGRAEAFF; CDR3 DNA: TGCGCCAGCAGCTCAACAGGGCGTGCTGAAGCTTTCTTT
D gene: TRBD2; J gene: TRBJ2-7; clone size: -; V gene: TRBV7-6; CDR3 protein: CASSLGLAGGGTYEQYF; CDR3 DNA: TGTGCCAGCAGCTTAGGACTAGCGGGAGGGGGTACCTACGAGCAGTACTTC
D gene: -; J gene: TRBJ2-5; clone size: -; V gene: TRBV30; CDR3 protein: CAWSRRGGETQYF; CDR3 DNA: TGTGCCTGGAGCCGCCGGGGTGGCGAGACCCAGTACTTC
D gene: -; J gene: TRBJ1-1; clone size: -; V gene: TRBV10-3; CDR3 protein: CASSVSDGDTEAFF; CDR3 DNA: TGTGCCAGCAGTGTTTCAGACGGGGACACTGAAGCTTTCTTT
D gene: -; J gene: TRBJ1-1; clone size: -; V gene: TRBV10-3; CDR3 protein: CAISEGLNTEAFF; CDR3 DNA: TGTGCCATCAGTGAGGGCCTGAACACTGAAGCTTTCTTT
D gene: TRBD1; J gene: TRBJ1-1; clone size: -; V gene: TRBV10-1; CDR3 protein: CASSESGRGREAFF; CDR3 DNA: TGCGCCAGCAGTGAGTCGGGCAGGGGGAGAGAAGCTTTCTTT
D gene: -; J gene: TRBJ2-7; clone size: once; V gene: TRBV2; CDR3 protein: CASIQMGGGYEQYF; CDR3 DNA: TGTGCCAGCATCCAGATGGGAGGTGGTTACGAGCAGTACTTC
D gene: TRBD1; J gene: TRBJ1-5; clone size: -; V gene: TRBV9; CDR3 protein: CASSAGGLRPQHF; CDR3 DNA: TGTGCCAGCAGCGCAGGGGGTTTACGGCCCCAGCATTTT
D gene: TRBD1; J gene: TRBJ1-5; clone size: -; V gene: TRBV28; CDR3 protein: CASRTGVSNQPQHF; CDR3 DNA: TGTGCCAGCAGGACAGGGGTTAGCAATCAGCCCCAGCATTTT
D gene: -; J gene: TRBJ1-1; clone size: -; V gene: TRBV2; CDR3 protein: CASRRTGNTEAFF; CDR3 DNA: TGTGCCAGCAGAAGAACAGGGAACACTGAAGCTTTCTTT
D gene: -; J gene: TRBJ2-7; clone size: -; V gene: TRBV19; CDR3 protein: CASSPGIEYEQYF; CDR3 DNA: TGTGCCAGTAGTCCCGGGATTGAATACGAGCAGTACTTC
D gene: -; J gene: TRBJ2-7; clone size: -; V gene: TRBV27; CDR3 protein: CASSLSQGVPYEQYF; CDR3 DNA: TGTGCCAGCAGTTTATCACAGGGAGTACCCTACGAGCAGTACTTC
D gene: -; J gene: TRBJ2-2; clone size: -; V gene: TRBV28; CDR3 protein: CASSPGYTGELFF; CDR3 DNA: TGTGCCAGCAGTCCAGGGTACACCGGGGAGCTGTTTTTT
D gene: -; J gene: TRBJ1-3; clone size: -; V gene: TRBV30; CDR3 protein: CAWSGGTGNTIYF; CDR3 DNA: TGTGCCTGGAGTGGCGGGACTGGAAACACCATATATTTT
D gene: -; J gene: TRBJ2-7; clone size: -; V gene: TRBV28; CDR3 protein: CASSPPGVRAYEQYF; CDR3 DNA: TGTGCCAGCAGTCCCCCAGGGGTAAGGGCCTACGAGCAGTACTTC
D gene: -; J gene: TRBJ1-4; clone size: -; V gene: TRBV12-5; CDR3 protein: CASGVGPLDEKLFF; CDR3 DNA: TGTGCTAGTGGAGTGGGGCCACTGGATGAAAAACTGTTTTTT
D gene: -; J gene: TRBJ2-7; clone size: -; V gene: TRBV6-5; CDR3 protein: CASSYTARGSSYEQYF; CDR3 DNA: TGTGCCAGCAGTTACACTGCGCGGGGCAGCTCCTACGAGCAGTACTTC
D gene: -; J gene: TRBJ2-7; clone size: -; V gene: TRBV6-5; CDR3 protein: CASRSGFSSYEQYF; CDR3 DNA: TGTGCCAGCAGAAGCGGTTTTAGCTCCTACGAGCAGTACTTC
D gene: -; J gene: TRBJ2-3; clone size: -; V gene: TRBV25-1; CDR3 protein: CASSESMAGATDTQYF; CDR3 DNA: TGTGCCAGCAGTGAAAGTATGGCAGGGGCCACAGATACGCAGTATTTT
D gene: TRBD2; J gene: TRBJ2-3; clone size: -; V gene: TRBV13; CDR3 protein: CASSLGVSGGPTDTQYF; CDR3 DNA: TGTGCCAGCAGCTTAGGCGTCTCGGGAGGGCCAACAGATACGCAGTATTTT
D gene: TRBD2; J gene: TRBJ2-2; clone size: -; V gene: TRBV7-8; CDR3 protein: CASRDREVATGELFF; CDR3 DNA: TGTGCCAGCAGGGACCGGGAGGTTGCCACCGGGGAGCTGTTTTTT
D gene: -; J gene: TRBJ2-2; clone size: -; V gene: TRBV9; CDR3 protein: CASSVRQDHGELFF; CDR3 DNA: TGTGCCAGCAGCGTCAGACAGGATCACGGGGAGCTGTTTTTT
D gene: -; J gene: TRBJ1-2; clone size: -; V gene: TRBV6-5; CDR3 protein: CASTNPRDPSYGYTF; CDR3 DNA: TGTGCCAGCACTAACCCTCGGGATCCCTCCTATGGCTACACCTTC
D gene: TRBD2; J gene: TRBJ2-6; clone size: -; V gene: TRBV9; CDR3 protein: CASSPAGGSLSGANVLTF; CDR3 DNA: TGTGCCAGCAGCCCCGCGGGAGGCTCTCTCTCTGGGGCCAACGTCCTGACTTTC
D gene: TRBD1; J gene: TRBJ1-5; clone size: -; V gene: TRBV27; CDR3 protein: CASSFRGQGAEQPQHF; CDR3 DNA: TGTGCCAGCAGTTTCCGTGGACAGGGGGCTGAGCAGCCCCAGCATTTT
D gene: -; J gene: TRBJ2-7; clone size: -; V gene: TRBV28; CDR3 protein: CASSESRVSYEQYF; CDR3 DNA: TGTGCCAGCAGTGAGTCCAGGGTCTCCTACGAGCAGTACTTC
D gene: TRBD2; J gene: TRBJ2-1; clone size: -; V gene: TRBV5-1; CDR3 protein: CASSLDGGRLNEQFF; CDR3 DNA: TGCGCCAGCAGCTTGGATGGCGGGAGGTTGAATGAGCAGTTCTTC
D gene: -; J gene: TRBJ1-1; clone size: -; V gene: TRBV6-4; CDR3 protein: CASRNTRKNTEAFF; CDR3 DNA: TGTGCCAGCAGGAATACGCGGAAGAACACTGAAGCTTTCTTT
D gene: TRBD1; J gene: TRBJ1-5; clone size: -; V gene: TRBV2; CDR3 protein: CASSEKRQGSQPQHF; CDR3 DNA: TGTGCCAGCAGTGAAAAAAGACAGGGGAGCCAGCCCCAGCATTTT
D gene: TRBD1; J gene: TRBJ1-2; clone size: -; V gene: TRBV5-1; CDR3 protein: CASSLVTGDGYTF; CDR3 DNA: TGCGCCAGCAGCTTGGTTACAGGGGATGGCTACACCTTC
D gene: TRBD1; J gene: TRBJ1-3; clone size: -; V gene: TRBV9; CDR3 protein: CASSPDRGQGNTIYF; CDR3 DNA: TGTGCCAGCAGCCCGGACAGGGGGCAGGGAAACACCATATATTTT
D gene: -; J gene: TRBJ2-2; clone size: -; V gene: TRBV2; CDR3 protein: CASREGPVAGELFF; CDR3 DNA: TGTGCCAGCAGGGAGGGGCCCGTTGCCGGGGAGCTGTTTTTT
D gene: TRBD1; J gene: TRBJ1-4; clone size: -; V gene: TRBV30; CDR3 protein: CAWSVPTGKEKLFF; CDR3 DNA: TGTGCCTGGAGTGTACCGACAGGGAAAGAAAAACTGTTTTTT
D gene: -; J gene: TRBJ2-3; clone size: -; V gene: TRBV7-9; CDR3 protein: CASQGLRLTDTQYF; CDR3 DNA: TGTGCCAGCCAGGGCTTGAGACTCACAGATACGCAGTATTTT